This is a list of T cell receptor beta chains from one sample in a study of blood T cell repertoires in COVID-19. Sequenced by immunoSEQ multiplex PCR; TCRdb stores in-frame clones only, minus some. The sample includes roughly 90,000 clones, around 80% of them seen just once. The source material was peripheral blood. These receptors were collected from a woman aged 80 or over with active or convalescent COVID-19. Each CDR3 is given with its conserved first and last residue. The D gene is left open where the match is weak. Clone size is shown for a subset of rows, as once, few, many or a class of expanded clone.

CDR3: CASSPIGGNYGYTF
DNA: TGTGCCAGCAGCCCAATAGGGGGCAACTATGGCTACACCTTC
V: TRBV7-9
J: TRBJ1-2
D: TRBD1
size: NA

CDR3: CASSAETGVGTEAFF
DNA: TGTGCCAGCAGTGCGGAGACAGGGGTCGGGACTGAAGCTTTCTTT
V: TRBV2
J: TRBJ1-1
D: TRBD1
size: NA

CDR3: CASSLDRGTDTQYF
DNA: TGCGCCAGCAGCTTGGACAGGGGCACCGATACGCAGTATTTT
V: TRBV5-1
J: TRBJ2-3
D: TRBD1
size: once

CDR3: CASSGGASYEQYF
DNA: TGCGCCAGCAGCGGGGGGGCCTCTTACGAGCAGTACTTC
V: TRBV5-1
J: TRBJ2-7
D: NA
size: NA

CDR3: CASIPGLAGDTQYF
DNA: TGCGCCAGCATTCCGGGACTAGCGGGGGATACGCAGTATTTT
V: TRBV10-1
J: TRBJ2-3
D: TRBD2
size: NA

CDR3: CASSRSGPAKTDTQYF
DNA: TGTGCCAGTAGTCGCAGCGGCCCGGCGAAAACAGATACGCAGTATTTT
V: TRBV19
J: TRBJ2-3
D: NA
size: NA

CDR3: CASSFASGRASEQFF
DNA: TGTGCCAGCAGCTTCGCTAGCGGGAGGGCCAGCGAGCAGTTCTTC
V: TRBV7-9
J: TRBJ2-1
D: TRBD2
size: NA

CDR3: CASSINRGLEGYTF
DNA: TGTGCCAGTAGTATAAACAGGGGGCTCGAGGGCTACACCTTC
V: TRBV19
J: TRBJ1-2
D: TRBD1
size: NA

CDR3: CASSLVPVGLAGGDTQYF
DNA: TGCGCCAGCAGCTTGGTCCCGGTCGGGCTAGCGGGCGGAGATACGCAGTATTTT
V: TRBV5-1
J: TRBJ2-3
D: TRBD2
size: NA

CDR3: CASSQVQLVGNEQFF
DNA: TGTGCCAGCAGCCAAGTCCAGCTAGTGGGTAATGAGCAGTTCTTC
V: TRBV3-1/TRBV3-2
J: TRBJ2-1
D: NA
size: NA

CDR3: CASSMVEGTDTQYF
DNA: TGTGCCAGTAGTATGGTGGAGGGGACAGATACGCAGTATTTT
V: TRBV19
J: TRBJ2-3
D: NA
size: NA

CDR3: CAISVAGPPPNEQFF
DNA: TGTGCCATCAGTGTGGCGGGACCCCCCCCCAATGAGCAGTTCTTC
V: TRBV10-3
J: TRBJ2-1
D: NA
size: NA

CDR3: CASSYAGANTEAFF
DNA: TGTGCCAGCAGTTATGCAGGGGCGAACACTGAAGCTTTCTTT
V: TRBV6-5
J: TRBJ1-1
D: NA
size: NA

CDR3: CASSLWTGAFSNQPQHF
DNA: TGTGCCAGCAGCTTGTGGACAGGGGCTTTTAGCAATCAGCCCCAGCATTTT
V: TRBV7-8
J: TRBJ1-5
D: TRBD1
size: once

CDR3: CASSPGQGASQPQHF
DNA: TGTGCCAGCAGCCCTGGACAGGGGGCTTCTCAGCCCCAGCATTTT
V: TRBV7-6
J: TRBJ1-5
D: TRBD1
size: NA

CDR3: CASSQDLLAGGNEQFF
DNA: TGCGCCAGCAGCCAAGATCTGCTAGCGGGGGGCAATGAGCAGTTCTTC
V: TRBV4-3
J: TRBJ2-1
D: TRBD2
size: NA

CDR3: CASRPGLGNEQFF
DNA: TGTGCCAGCAGGCCAGGGTTAGGGAATGAGCAGTTCTTC
V: TRBV7-9
J: TRBJ2-1
D: NA
size: NA

CDR3: CATSDPDRDEQYF
DNA: TGTGCCACCAGTGACCCAGACAGGGACGAGCAGTACTTC
V: TRBV24-1
J: TRBJ2-7
D: TRBD1
size: once

CDR3: CASSSFGEGGHTEAFF
DNA: TGTGCCAGCAGCTCCTTTGGTGAGGGGGGGCACACTGAAGCTTTCTTT
V: TRBV7-9
J: TRBJ1-1
D: NA
size: NA

CDR3: CASSSLGGQGGNEKLFF
DNA: TGTGCCAGCAGTTCCCTGGGGGGACAGGGGGGAAATGAAAAACTGTTTTTT
V: TRBV27
J: TRBJ1-4
D: TRBD1
size: NA

CDR3: CASRASTDTQYF
DNA: TGTGCCAGCAGGGCTAGCACAGATACGCAGTATTTT
V: TRBV2
J: TRBJ2-3
D: NA
size: many

CDR3: CASSLIGENQPQHF
DNA: TGTGCCAGCAGTTTAATAGGGGAAAATCAGCCCCAGCATTTT
V: TRBV27
J: TRBJ1-5
D: NA
size: NA

CDR3: CASRQGEGETQYF
DNA: TGTGCCAGCAGGCAAGGGGAGGGAGAGACCCAGTACTTC
V: TRBV2
J: TRBJ2-5
D: TRBD2
size: NA

CDR3: CASSRGQPYNEQFF
DNA: TGTGCCAGCAGCAGGGGACAGCCTTACAATGAGCAGTTCTTC
V: TRBV7-6
J: TRBJ2-1
D: TRBD1
size: NA

CDR3: CASTGQTGYEQYF
DNA: TGTGCCAGCACCGGGCAGACGGGGTACGAGCAGTACTTC
V: TRBV28
J: TRBJ2-7
D: NA
size: NA

CDR3: CASSLSASEYEQYF
DNA: TGTGCCAGTAGTCTTTCGGCTAGCGAATACGAGCAGTACTTC
V: TRBV19
J: TRBJ2-7
D: NA
size: few

CDR3: CAISGQGNEAFF
DNA: TGTGCCATCAGTGGACAGGGGAATGAAGCTTTCTTT
V: TRBV10-3
J: TRBJ1-1
D: TRBD1
size: NA

CDR3: CASTLGNHGGPNTEAFF
DNA: TGTGCCAGTACCCTCGGAAACCACGGGGGGCCCAACACTGAAGCTTTCTTT
V: TRBV19
J: TRBJ1-1
D: NA
size: NA

CDR3: CASSLGQYQETQYF
DNA: TGTGCCAGCTCCCTGGGACAGTACCAAGAGACCCAGTACTTC
V: TRBV18
J: TRBJ2-5
D: TRBD1
size: few

CDR3: CASWAGGVSYEQYF
DNA: TGTGCCAGCTGGGCGGGGGGGGTCTCCTACGAGCAGTACTTC
V: TRBV28
J: TRBJ2-7
D: TRBD2
size: NA

CDR3: CASSLSGRVEKLFF
DNA: TGTGCCAGCAGTTTATCGGGCAGGGTTGAAAAACTGTTTTTT
V: TRBV27
J: TRBJ1-4
D: NA
size: NA

CDR3: CASSYSMGTPGLMNTEAFF
DNA: TGTGCCAGCAGTTACTCGATGGGAACACCGGGACTAATGAACACTGAAGCTTTCTTT
V: TRBV6-2/TRBV6-3
J: TRBJ1-1
D: NA
size: few

CDR3: CASSLGTLSTGGFTEAFF
DNA: TGCGCCAGCAGCTTGGGTACTCTCAGCACGGGGGGCTTTACTGAAGCTTTCTTT
V: TRBV5-1
J: TRBJ1-1
D: NA
size: NA

CDR3: CASSSWGVDEKLFF
DNA: TGTGCCAGCAGCTCTTGGGGGGTAGATGAAAAACTGTTTTTT
V: TRBV7-9
J: TRBJ1-4
D: NA
size: NA

CDR3: CASSPGQGNYGYTF
DNA: TGTGCCAGCAGCCCCGGACAGGGAAACTATGGCTACACCTTC
V: TRBV7-2
J: TRBJ1-2
D: TRBD1
size: NA

CDR3: CASSLGRSDGYTF
DNA: TGTGCCAGTAGTTTGGGCAGGTCCGATGGCTACACCTTC
V: TRBV19
J: TRBJ1-2
D: NA
size: NA